This passage covers 3 T cell receptor beta chains from one sample sequenced in a study of technical replicates of blood from a few donors. Produced via immunoSEQ multiplex PCR; TCRdb's table is partial and in-frame only. This table holds about 56,000 clones, approximately 92% found once. Sequenced sample: PBMCs. The receptors were gathered from a human donor in good health. Some clones in this sample may be carry-over from other donors' samples.

This CDR3 is CASSRWQGISNSPLHF. Written as DNA, the CDR3 is TGTGCCAGCAGCCGGTGGCAGGGAATTTCTAATTCACCCCTCCACTTT. The rearrangement uses TRBV27 and TRBJ1-6; a weak D match, TRBD1 (5 bases). Germline V gene lookup returns CDR1 MNHEY and CDR2 SMNVEV (reference sequence). Trimming shortened V by 6 bases and J by 6 bases, and 18 bases separated the two germline ends. The CDR3 is 16 residues long.

The genes are TRBV7-2 and TRBJ2-7; tentatively, D is TRBD1 (6 bases). CDR1 and CDR2 (germline): SGHTA, FQGNSA. The germline V and J ends were trimmed by 6 bases and 1 base, with 10 bases remaining between them. The CDR3 has 13 residues. Here the CDR3 DNA reads TGTGCCAGCAGGTGGGGGCCGTCCTACGAGCAGTACTTC. Encoded protein: CASRWGPSYEQYF.

The rearrangement joins TRBV30 to TRBJ2-1; 11 bases agree with TRBD2. The trim removed 5 bases at V and 6 bases at J, leaving 3 bases unmatched. The CDR3 covers 13 residues. Germline V CDR1 and CDR2: GTSNPN, SVGIG (reference sequence). The CDR3 here is CAWETSGTNEQFF. For the CDR3, the DNA is TGTGCCTGGGAGACTAGCGGGACCAATGAGCAGTTCTTC.